This TCR beta chain comes out of a study of T-cell reconstitution after alpha-beta-depleted transplantation in children. This CDR3 region has 14 residues. Germline V gene lookup returns CDR1 DFQATT and CDR2 SNEGSKA (reference sequence). Unique molecular identifiers featured in how the TCRbeta library was prepared. TCRdb analysed the PCR reads with MiXCR anew, one entry per CDR3 protein. This table has around 600,000 distinct CDR3 sequences, about 10% appearing once. This clonotype turned up a few times. The sample in question was PBMCs from the stem cell graft donor, obtained from the stem cell graft. This chain uses TRBV20-1 with TRBJ2-3, with D perhaps assigned TRBD1 or TRBD2 (6 bases each). The receptor was derived from a human donor who donated a stem cell graft to a child with acute myeloid leukemia. DNA for the CDR3: TGCTCCCGGGTGGGGGCTAGCGGCACAGATACGCAGTATTTT. Its translation is CSRVGASGTDTQYF.